The 15 T cell receptor beta chains below come from one sample, sequenced in a study of cytomegalovirus exposure and HLA in healthy donors. Sequencing used immunoSEQ multiplex PCR; TCRdb keeps in-frame clones, though not all of them. Among 100,000 to 150,000 clones listed, roughly 89% were seen once. The sample consisted of PBMCs. Every receptor here comes from a woman aged 18-29 years in good health and CMV-seronegative.

This clone was picked up one time. V usage is TRBV5-5 and J usage is TRBJ1-2; no clear D. Trimming left V 4 bases short and J 4 bases short, with 17 bases between. Germline values: CDR1 SGHKS, CDR2 YYEKEE (reference sequence). The CDR3 extends over 15 amino acids. CDR3 nucleotides: TGTGCCAGCAGCCTAAACGGGGAAGTTACCTATGGCTACACCTTC. It yields the protein CASSLNGEVTYGYTF.

V usage is TRBV7-8 and J usage is TRBJ2-7; a weak D match, TRBD1 (6 bases). The CDR3 has 14 residues. Trimming removed 5 bases from V and 1 base from J, with 12 bases in between. Per the germline V gene, CDR1 is SGHVS and CDR2 is FQNEAQ. The CDR3 sequence is CASSPLRGSYEQYF. In nucleotides, the CDR3 is TGTGCCAGCAGCCCCCTCAGGGGATCCTACGAGCAGTACTTC.

V and J are TRBV15 and TRBJ1-3; D may be TRBD1 (5 bases). The CDR3 length is 16 residues. Germline loops: CDR1 LNHNV, CDR2 YYDKDF (reference sequence). Trimming took 0 bases from V and 0 from J, leaving 9 bases between them. CDR3 in amino acids: CATSRERGVSGNTIYF. Here the CDR3 DNA reads TGTGCCACCAGCAGAGAAAGGGGCGTCTCTGGAAACACCATATATTTT.

The chain links TRBV7-3 to TRBJ1-2; no reliable D call. V was pared by 2 bases and J by 2 bases, with 9 bases between. This CDR3 spans 14 amino acids. Germline assignment: CDR1 SGHTA and CDR2 FQGTGA. CDR3 sequence: CASSLGPVNYGYTF. CDR3 nucleotides: TGTGCCAGCAGCTTAGGCCCCGTAAACTATGGCTACACCTTC.

DNA for the CDR3: TGTGCCAGCAGCTTCGGACAGGGTTATGGCTACACCTTC. Its translation: CASSFGQGYGYTF. The chain employs TRBV11-2 and TRBJ1-2, with 8 bases aligning to TRBD1. J was trimmed by 5 bases and V by 3 bases; bases with no gene match: 2. The CDR3 has 13 amino acids. Per the germline V gene, CDR1 is SGHAT and CDR2 is FQNNGV.

In DNA form, the CDR3 reads TGTGCCAGCAGCCAAGATCCCGTCGGAGGCGGCACTGAAGCTTTCTTT. Translating it yields CASSQDPVGGGTEAFF. V usage is TRBV4-2 and J usage is TRBJ1-1; D uncertain. The CDR3 contains 16 residues. Germline values: CDR1 LGHNA, CDR2 YNFKEQ. Trimming removed 0 bases at V and 4 bases at J, with 15 bases between.

V and J are TRBV5-1 and TRBJ1-4; 7 bases are a match to TRBD1. Germline CDR1 SGHRS, CDR2 YFSETQ. The length of the CDR3 is 16 residues. V gave up 4 bases and J gave up 4 bases; unmatched junction bases: 10. The CDR3 sequence: CASSPGQTGGNEKLFF. The CDR3 region has the DNA TGCGCCAGCAGCCCGGGACAGACGGGCGGTAATGAAAAACTGTTTTTT.

The rearrangement uses TRBV5-4 and TRBJ2-7, with unresolved D. CDR1 SGHNT and CDR2 YYREEE come from the germline V gene (reference sequence). Trimming removed 4 bases at V and 3 bases at J, with 17 bases between. The CDR3 has 15 residues. The CDR3 nucleotides are TGTGCCAGCAGCAGCGCCGGGTCCCTCTTCTACGAGCAGTACTTC. Its protein is CASSSAGSLFYEQYF. Together with reference TRBV5-4 and TRBJ2-7, the CDR3 gives the full variable domain: ETGVTQSPTHLIKTRGQQVTLRCSSQSGHNTVSWYQQALGQGPQFIFQYYREEENGRGNFPPRFSGLQFPNYSSELNVNALELDDSALYLCASSSAGSLFYEQYFGPGTRLTVT.

There are a few counts of this clone. In DNA form, the CDR3 reads TGTGCCAGCGGCAGTGGCACTGAAGCTTTCTTT. Amino acids: CASGSGTEAFF. The chain links TRBV7-6 to TRBJ1-1; D not certain. Germline CDR1 is SGHVS and CDR2 is FNYEAQ. CDR3 length: 11 residues. With 8 bases removed from V and 4 bases from J, the gap between germline ends came to 8 bases. Full variable domain (outside the CDR3, taken from reference TRBV7-6 and TRBJ1-1): GAGVSQSPRYKVTKRGQDVALRCDPISGHVSLYWYRQALGQGPEFLTYFNYEAQQDKSGLPNDRFSAERPEGSISTLTIQRTEQRDSAMYRCASGSGTEAFFGQGTRLTVV.

In this sample, this clone turned up a few times. This sequence joins TRBV2 and TRBJ1-1, with D maybe TRBD1 (5 bases). Germline V lookup: CDR1 SNHLY, CDR2 FYNNEI. The CDR3 extends over 13 amino acids. Trimming removed 10 bases at V and 0 bases at J, with 12 bases between. CDR3 amino acids: CATLDSLNTEAFF. The CDR3 bases are TGTGCCACTCTCGACAGCTTGAACACTGAAGCTTTCTTT.

V and J are TRBV12-5 and TRBJ2-7; no firm D call. CDR1 LGHNT and CDR2 FRNRAP come from the germline V gene. V lost 7 bases and J 2 bases, leaving 9 bases between the germline ends. This CDR3 spans 12 amino acids. DNA of the CDR3: TGTGCTAGTGCTAAGATCGCCTACGAGCAGTACTTC. The encoded protein is CASAKIAYEQYF. Using reference TRBV12-5 and TRBJ2-7 for the parts outside the CDR3, the full variable domain is DARVTQTPRHKVTEMGQEVTMRCQPILGHNTVFWYRQTMMQGLELLAYFRNRAPLDDSGMPKDRFSAEMPDATLATLKIQPSEPRDSAVYFCASAKIAYEQYFGPGTRLTVT.

This chain joins TRBV7-9 and TRBJ1-2; unclear D gene. The V end was cut by 4 bases, the J end by 8 bases, with 11 bases between. The CDR3 contains 12 residues. The germline V gene has CDR1 SEHNR and CDR2 FQNEAQ (reference sequence). In DNA form, the CDR3 reads TGTGCCAGCAGCTCCACCCGCGGCGGCTACACCTTC. Its protein is CASSSTRGGYTF. Drawing the rest from reference TRBV7-9 and TRBJ1-2, the complete variable domain is DTGVSQNPRHKITKRGQNVTFRCDPISEHNRLYWYRQTLGQGPEFLTYFQNEAQLEKSRLLSDRFSAERPKGSFSTLEIQRTEQGDSAMYLCASSSTRGGYTFGSGTRLTVV.

The rearrangement uses TRBV14 and TRBJ2-7; D remains ambiguous. The CDR3 runs 12 residues. Trimming removed 5 bases at V and 1 base at J, with 6 bases between. The germline V gene encodes CDR1 SGHDN and CDR2 FVKESK. DNA for the CDR3: TGTGCCAGCAGCATCTCGTCCTACGAGCAGTACTTC. This translates into CASSISSYEQYF.

The rearrangement links TRBV2 to TRBJ1-1; 7 nucleotides line up with TRBD1. The length of the CDR3 is 14 residues. With V trimmed by 6 bases and J by 6 bases, 10 bases remained unmatched. Germline V gene sequence: CDR1 SNHLY, CDR2 FYNNEI. CDR3 nucleotides: TGTGCCAGCAGCCTGACAGGGATTCTAGCTGAAGCTTTCTTT. It is translated as CASSLTGILAEAFF.

The chain recombines TRBV6-5 with TRBJ2-1; the match to TRBD2 covers 14 bases. The germline V gene has CDR1 MNHEY and CDR2 SVGAGI. The V segment lost 8 bases and the J segment 6 bases; nucleotides outside the gene matches: 6. This CDR3 contains 15 residues. The CDR3 protein is CASGPGLAGANEQFF. CDR3 DNA: TGTGCCAGCGGACCGGGACTAGCGGGAGCCAATGAGCAGTTCTTC.